This is a list of T cell receptor beta chains from one sample in a study of cytomegalovirus exposure and HLA in healthy donors. Libraries were prepared by immunoSEQ multiplex PCR; TCRdb keeps only in-frame clonotypes and omits some of them. The table has approximately 220,000 clones, 80% to 85% seen once. The sequenced material came from PBMCs. These receptors came from a woman in her twenties or thirties in good health and CMV-seropositive. The CDR3 runs from the conserved cysteine through the conserved F or W. Fields, in order: J gene, V gene, CDR3 protein.

>TRBJ1-5|TRBV28
CASRGLGQGNQPQHF
>TRBJ1-1|TRBV9
CASSSIGLNTEAFF
>TRBJ2-1|TRBV7-2
CASSHPIYNEQFF
>TRBJ1-2|TRBV7-3
CASSTGQGNGYTF
>TRBJ2-1|TRBV6-5
CATTGQAYNEQFF
>TRBJ2-1|TRBV28
CASRGGQSHNEQFF
>TRBJ1-1|TRBV30
CAWSVLGISEAFF
>TRBJ2-1|TRBV7-3
CASSLRGKPHNEQFF
>TRBJ1-3|TRBV7-2
CASTLVGGASGNTIYF
>TRBJ2-1|TRBV29-1
CSVEGTSGRGNEQFF
>TRBJ1-4|TRBV6-1
CASSEGDRSSNEKLFF
>TRBJ1-5|TRBV30
CAWGRAYNQPQHF
>TRBJ2-7|TRBV15
CATSTHSSGSLYEQYF
>TRBJ2-2|TRBV7-8
CASSSRLGLNTGELFF
>TRBJ2-1|TRBV2
CASIWLADNEQFF
>TRBJ2-1|TRBV15
CATSRGQASYNEQFF
>TRBJ1-2|TRBV27
CASGPINYGYTF
>TRBJ2-3|TRBV4-2
CASSQGLPSGATDTQYF
>TRBJ2-7|TRBV2
CASSVGMRNEQYF
>TRBJ2-1|TRBV27
CASSFDRGRDEQFF
>TRBJ2-7|TRBV29-1
CSAGESSSYEQYF
>TRBJ1-2|TRBV27
CATRGTGRNGYTF
>TRBJ1-5|TRBV28
CASSRAARDSGSNQPQHF
>TRBJ2-5|TRBV28
CASSLVTPGETQYF
>TRBJ2-1|TRBV6-4
CASSARTSGVDEQFF
>TRBJ1-2|TRBV11-1
CASSPITGNYGYTF
>TRBJ1-3|TRBV9
CASSVGEGPGNTIYF
>TRBJ1-1|TRBV2
CASKGQMNTEAFF
>TRBJ2-1|TRBV29-1
CSAGTSGFDEQFF
>TRBJ2-1|TRBV6-5
CASSYSVGVHNEQFF
>TRBJ2-5|TRBV6-1
CASSEALTGAETQYF
>TRBJ1-2|TRBV21-1
CASSKEGAKGYTF
>TRBJ2-1|TRBV30
CAWSFRGSYNEQFF
>TRBJ2-3|TRBV5-1
CATKGGLEGTDTQYF
>TRBJ2-2|TRBV7-2
CASSTYYSGTGELFF
>TRBJ1-4|TRBV4-1
CASSQTGTNEKLFF
>TRBJ2-7|TRBV4-3
CASSQEMSAGVGSYEQYF
>TRBJ2-2|TRBV6-1
CASSEIWREYTGELFF
>TRBJ2-1|TRBV5-4
CASSPPGDTYNEQFF
>TRBJ2-7|TRBV7-6
CASSLGSGGSYEQYF
>TRBJ1-5|TRBV6-1
CASSEFSGVGVGNQPQHF
>TRBJ2-7|TRBV5-1
CASSLVPASGFWSYEQYF
>TRBJ1-2|TRBV28
CASSLRAAGNGYTF
>TRBJ2-5|TRBV25-1
CASSDRGETQYF
>TRBJ2-3|TRBV10-1
CASSVLLSTDTQYF
>TRBJ1-5|TRBV6-6
CASSMNLQGYQPQHF
>TRBJ2-1|TRBV10-2
CASSELAGQSDEQFF
>TRBJ1-4|TRBV11-3
CASSSQSGGSREKLFF
>TRBJ2-1|TRBV5-6
CASSLSQAGYMVNEQFF
>TRBJ1-1|TRBV4-3
CASSQSPGNTEAFF
>TRBJ1-1|TRBV2
CASDRGGRPEAFF
>TRBJ1-2|TRBV4-1
CASSLRDRDYGYTF
>TRBJ1-1|TRBV29-1
CSAFGQGHTEAFF
>TRBJ2-7|TRBV11-2
CASSPRQRISYEQYF
>TRBJ2-7|TRBV19
CASSIGIAGSYEQYF